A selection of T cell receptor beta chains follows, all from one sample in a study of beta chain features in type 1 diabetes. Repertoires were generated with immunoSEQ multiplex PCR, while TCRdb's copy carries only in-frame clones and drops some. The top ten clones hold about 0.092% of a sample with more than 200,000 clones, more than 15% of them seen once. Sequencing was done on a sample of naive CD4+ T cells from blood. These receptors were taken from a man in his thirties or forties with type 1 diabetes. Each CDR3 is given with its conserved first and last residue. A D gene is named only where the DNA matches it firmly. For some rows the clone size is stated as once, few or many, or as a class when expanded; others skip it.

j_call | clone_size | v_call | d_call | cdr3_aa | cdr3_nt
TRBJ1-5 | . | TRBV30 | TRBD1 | CAWSSDRGTSNQPQHF | TGTGCCTGGAGCTCCGACAGGGGTACTAGCAATCAGCCCCAGCATTTT
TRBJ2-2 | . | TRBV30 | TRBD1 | CAWGDRDTGELFF | TGTGCCTGGGGGGACAGGGATACCGGGGAGCTGTTTTTT
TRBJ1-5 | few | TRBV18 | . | CASSTQGSNQPQHF | TGTGCCAGCTCAACCCAGGGGTCCAATCAGCCCCAGCATTTT
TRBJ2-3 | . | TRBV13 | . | CASSFPSLTSSTDTQYF | TGTGCCAGCAGCTTCCCCTCCCTAACGTCTAGCACAGATACGCAGTATTTT
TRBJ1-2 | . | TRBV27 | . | CASSPTGRYPNYGYTF | TGTGCCAGCAGTCCCACCGGTCGGTACCCTAACTATGGCTACACCTTC
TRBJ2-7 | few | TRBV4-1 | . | CASSQERRESNYEQYF | TGCGCCAGCAGCCAAGAAAGGCGGGAATCCAACTACGAGCAGTACTTC
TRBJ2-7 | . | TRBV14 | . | CASSHLNGQPYEQYF | TGTGCCAGCAGCCACCTCAACGGACAGCCCTACGAGCAGTACTTC
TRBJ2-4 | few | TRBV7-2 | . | CASSFAGEDIQYF | TGTGCCAGCAGCTTCGCAGGGGAGGACATTCAGTACTTC
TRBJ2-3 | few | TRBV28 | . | CASSFWSLTDTQYF | TGTGCCAGCAGTTTTTGGTCTCTCACAGATACGCAGTATTTT
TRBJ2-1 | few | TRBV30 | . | CAWRISAPLEQFF | TGTGCCTGGAGGATCTCAGCGCCCCTTGAGCAGTTCTTC
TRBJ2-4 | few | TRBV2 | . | CASNGGLILVAKNIQYF | TGTGCCAGCAACGGGGGGCTAATCCTGGTAGCCAAAAACATTCAGTACTTC
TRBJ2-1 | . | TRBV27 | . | CASSLSGIDRNEQFF | TGTGCCAGCAGTTTATCTGGGATAGACAGGAATGAGCAGTTCTTC
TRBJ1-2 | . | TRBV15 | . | CATSSGINYGYTF | TGTGCCACCAGCAGCGGTATAAACTATGGCTACACCTTC
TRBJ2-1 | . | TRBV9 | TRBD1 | CASSVRQGAGEQFF | TGTGCCAGCAGCGTTAGACAGGGGGCCGGTGAGCAGTTCTTC
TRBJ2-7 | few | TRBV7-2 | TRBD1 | CASSAGQGVIEQYF | TGTGCCAGCAGCGCGGGACAGGGGGTTATCGAGCAGTACTTC
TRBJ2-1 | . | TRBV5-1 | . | CASSLGRDKVSYNEQFF | TGCGCCAGCAGCTTGGGTCGCGACAAGGTCTCCTACAATGAGCAGTTCTTC
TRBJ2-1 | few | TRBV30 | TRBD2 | CAWSVGTSGLNEQFF | TGTGCCTGGAGTGTAGGGACTAGCGGGTTGAACGAGCAGTTCTTC
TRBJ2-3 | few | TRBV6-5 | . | CASSYDTDTQYF | TGTGCCAGCAGTTATGACACAGATACGCAGTATTTT
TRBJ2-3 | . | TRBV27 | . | CASSLSGDTQYF | TGTGCCAGCAGTTTATCCGGAGATACGCAGTATTTT
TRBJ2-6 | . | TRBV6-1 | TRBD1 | CASSGQGYSGANVLTF | TGTGCCAGCAGTGGACAGGGATACTCTGGGGCCAACGTCCTGACTTTC
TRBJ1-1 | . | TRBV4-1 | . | CASSQAWGENTEAFF | TGCGCCAGCAGCCAAGCTTGGGGCGAGAACACTGAAGCTTTCTTT
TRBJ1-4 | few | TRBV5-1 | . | CASSSSPGMGEKLFF | TGCGCCAGCAGCTCCTCCCCAGGGATGGGTGAAAAACTGTTTTTT
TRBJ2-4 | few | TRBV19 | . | CASSPGSKNIQYF | TGTGCCAGTTCTCCAGGGTCCAAAAACATTCAGTACTTC
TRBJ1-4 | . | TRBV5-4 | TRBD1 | CASSLGQGNEKLFF | TGTGCCAGCAGCTTGGGACAGGGGAATGAAAAACTGTTTTTT
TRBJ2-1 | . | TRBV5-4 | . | CASIAKGDRNEQFF | TGTGCCAGCATCGCAAAGGGGGATAGAAATGAGCAGTTCTTC
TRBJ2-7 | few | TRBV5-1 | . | CASSLELRPSYEQYF | TGCGCCAGCAGCTTGGAACTACGCCCCTCCTACGAGCAGTACTTC
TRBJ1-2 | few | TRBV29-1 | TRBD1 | CSVGATGEAGYTF | TGCAGCGTGGGAGCGACAGGGGAGGCTGGCTACACCTTC
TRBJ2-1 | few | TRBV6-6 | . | CASSLDSNAHNEQFF | TGTGCCAGCAGTCTGGACAGTAACGCCCACAATGAGCAGTTCTTC
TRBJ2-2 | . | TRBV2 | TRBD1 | CASVAGGWTGELFF | TGTGCCAGCGTGGCAGGGGGCTGGACCGGGGAGCTGTTTTTT
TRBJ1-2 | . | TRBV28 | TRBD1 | CASSSDRAYGYTF | TGTGCCAGCAGTTCCGACAGGGCCTATGGCTACACCTTC
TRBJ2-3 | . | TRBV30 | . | CAWRLDTQYF | TGTGCCTGGAGGCTAGATACGCAGTATTTT
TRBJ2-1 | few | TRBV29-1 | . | CSVRGSSYNEQFF | TGCAGCGTTAGGGGCAGCTCCTACAATGAGCAGTTCTTC
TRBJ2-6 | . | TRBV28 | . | CASSRTGTTGANVLTF | TGTGCCAGCAGTCGTACAGGGACTACCGGGGCCAACGTCCTGACTTTC
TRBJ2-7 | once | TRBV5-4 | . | CASSLGAEQYF | TGTGCCAGCAGCTTAGGGGCCGAGCAGTACTTC
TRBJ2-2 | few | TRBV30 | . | CAWSATGSGELFF | TGTGCCTGGAGTGCTACAGGGTCCGGGGAGCTGTTTTTT
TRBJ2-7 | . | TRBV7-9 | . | CASSLYEGGTYEQYF | TGTGCCAGCAGTCTTTATGAGGGGGGGACCTACGAGCAGTACTTC
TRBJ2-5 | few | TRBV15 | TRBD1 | CATSRDREETQYF | TGTGCCACCAGCAGGGACAGGGAAGAGACCCAGTACTTC
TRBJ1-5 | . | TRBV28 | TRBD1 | CASRSEGQGNQAQHF | TGTGCCAGCAGGTCTGAGGGACAGGGGAATCAGGCCCAGCATTTT
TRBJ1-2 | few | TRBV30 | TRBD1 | CAWSVEGASGYTF | TGTGCCTGGAGTGTCGAGGGGGCTAGCGGCTACACCTTC
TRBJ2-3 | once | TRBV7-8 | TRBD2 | CASCSGLVSDTQYF | TGTGCCAGCTGTTCGGGACTAGTCTCAGATACGCAGTATTTT
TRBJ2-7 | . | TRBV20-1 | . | CSASSSYEQYF | TGCAGTGCTAGCTCTTCCTACGAGCAGTACTTC